The entry that follows covers one TCR beta chain sequence. The sample is drawn from a study of blood T cell repertoires in COVID-19. Across the study: The cDNA or gDNA used as material had been derived from T cells, B-cell-depleted T cells, or PBMCs.

Per germline, CDR1 SGHTA and CDR2 FQGTGA. The CDR3 runs 16 residues. The junction had 2 bases not matched to a gene; V was cut back by 0 bases and J by 0 bases. The data were produced by immunoSEQ multiplex PCR, yet TCRdb's version contains in-frame clones alone and is incomplete. The sample contains over 200,000 clones, just under 90% of which appear only once. Seattle patient enrollment occurred during active infection, with longitudinal follow-up thereafter. Sequencing input: peripheral blood. The sequence came from a man aged 25 to 40 with COVID-19, enrolled during active disease. This rearrangement joins TRBV7-3 to TRBJ2-3; 8 bases fit TRBD2. DNA for the CDR3: TGTGCCAGCAGCTTAACAGGCGGGGGGAGCACAGATACGCAGTATTTT. Its translation: CASSLTGGGSTDTQYF.